Presented here are 5 T cell receptor beta chains from one specimen sequenced in a study of T cells in tumors after PD-1 blockade. TCRdb keeps only in-frame clones here, not all; method: immunoSEQ multiplex PCR. This repertoire shows approximately 63,000 clones, less than 85% found once; its top ten account for approximately 4.5%. The specimen comprised PBMCs, sampled after anti-PD-1 treatment. These TCRs come from a human donor with basal cell carcinoma.

This chain joins TRBV5-6 and TRBJ2-7; D is unresolved. The V gene lost 0 bases and the J gene lost 0 bases, with 13 bases spanning the gap. Germline CDR1 reads SGHDT; CDR2 reads YYEEEE. The length of the CDR3 is 16 residues. CDR3 amino acids: CASSLVFKGNSYEQYF. The CDR3 bases are TGTGCCAGCAGCTTGGTTTTTAAGGGAAACTCCTACGAGCAGTACTTC.

The V and J genes are TRBV4-1 and TRBJ2-3; D not resolved. V was pared by 4 bases and J by 0 bases, with 5 bases between. The CDR3 has 13 amino acids. Germline CDR1 is MGHRA and CDR2 is YSYEKL. CDR3 nucleotide sequence: TGCGCCAGCAGCCGGGCCAGCACAGATACGCAGTATTTT. Translating it yields CASSRASTDTQYF.

This clone was observed many times. This chain links TRBV27 with TRBJ1-1, with TRBD1 as a possible D gene (6 bases). V dropped 8 bases and J dropped 7 bases, with 23 bases sitting between them. Germline values: CDR1 MNHEY, CDR2 SMNVEV (reference sequence). This CDR3 spans 15 amino acids. The CDR3 protein is CASLAAYQGHLEAFF. CDR3 DNA: TGTGCCAGCCTGGCTGCATATCAGGGACACCTTGAAGCTTTCTTT.

V gene TRBV2 combines with J gene TRBJ2-3; a possible D gene is TRBD2 (6 bases). CDR3 length: 14 residues. Trimming took 6 bases from V and 2 from J, leaving 12 bases between them. CDR1 SNHLY and CDR2 FYNNEI come from the germline V gene. CDR3 in DNA: TGTGCCAGCAGATCGCGGGGTTACACAGATACGCAGTATTTT. Its translation is CASRSRGYTDTQYF. Together with reference TRBV2 and TRBJ2-3, the CDR3 gives the full variable domain: EPEVTQTPSHQVTQMGQEVILRCVPISNHLYFYWYRQILGQKVEFLVSFYNNEISEKSEIFDDQFSVERPDGSNFTLKIRSTKLEDSAMYFCASRSRGYTDTQYFGPGTRLTVL.

The chain is built from TRBV3-1 (or the pseudogene TRBV3-2) and TRBJ2-7; 7 bases match TRBD1. The V gene end was trimmed by 4 bases and the J gene end by 7 bases; junction bases not matched to a gene: 10. CDR3 length equals 14 residues. The V gene's germline CDR1 is LGHDT and CDR2 YNNKEL (reference sequence). CDR3 region: CASSRSRGGSEQYF. The DNA of the CDR3 is TGTGCCAGCAGCCGAAGTCGAGGGGGCAGTGAGCAGTACTTC.